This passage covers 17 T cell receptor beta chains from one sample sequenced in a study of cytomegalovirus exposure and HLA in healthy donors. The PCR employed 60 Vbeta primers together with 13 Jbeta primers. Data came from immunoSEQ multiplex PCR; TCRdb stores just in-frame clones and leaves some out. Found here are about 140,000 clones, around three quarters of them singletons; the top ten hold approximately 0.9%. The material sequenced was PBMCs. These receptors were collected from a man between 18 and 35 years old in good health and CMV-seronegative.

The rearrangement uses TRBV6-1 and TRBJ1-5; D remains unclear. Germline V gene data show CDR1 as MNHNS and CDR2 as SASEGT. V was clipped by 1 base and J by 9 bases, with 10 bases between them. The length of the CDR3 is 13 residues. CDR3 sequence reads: CASSEVQQSPQHF. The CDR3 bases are TGTGCCAGCAGTGAAGTACAGCAATCGCCCCAGCATTTT.

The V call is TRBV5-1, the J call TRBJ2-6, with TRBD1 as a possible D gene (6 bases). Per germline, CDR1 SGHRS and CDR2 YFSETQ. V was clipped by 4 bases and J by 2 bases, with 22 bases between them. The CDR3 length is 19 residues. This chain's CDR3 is CASSDPRPQQGTGANVLTF. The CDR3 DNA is TGCGCCAGCAGCGACCCTAGGCCCCAACAGGGTACTGGGGCCAACGTCCTGACTTTC.

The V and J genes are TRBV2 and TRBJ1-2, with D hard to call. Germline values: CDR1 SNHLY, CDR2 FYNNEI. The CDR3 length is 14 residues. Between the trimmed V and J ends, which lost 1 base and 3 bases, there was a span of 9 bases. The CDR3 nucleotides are TGTGCCAGCAGTGAAGGCAGACGGGACTATGGCTACACCTTC. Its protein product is CASSEGRRDYGYTF.

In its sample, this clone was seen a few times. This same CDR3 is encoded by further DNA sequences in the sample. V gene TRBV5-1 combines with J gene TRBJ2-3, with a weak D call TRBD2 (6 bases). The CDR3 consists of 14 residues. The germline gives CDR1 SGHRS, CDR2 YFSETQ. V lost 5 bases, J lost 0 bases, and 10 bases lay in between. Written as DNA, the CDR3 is TGCGCCAGCAGGGCCGGGACTAGCACAGATACGCAGTATTTT. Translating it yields CASRAGTSTDTQYF. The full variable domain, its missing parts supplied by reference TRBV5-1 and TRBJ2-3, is KAGVTQTPRYLIKTRGQQVTLSCSPISGHRSVSWYQQTPGQGLQFLFEYFSETQRNKGNFPGRFSGRQFSNSRSEMNVSTLELGDSALYLCASRAGTSTDTQYFGPGTRLTVL.

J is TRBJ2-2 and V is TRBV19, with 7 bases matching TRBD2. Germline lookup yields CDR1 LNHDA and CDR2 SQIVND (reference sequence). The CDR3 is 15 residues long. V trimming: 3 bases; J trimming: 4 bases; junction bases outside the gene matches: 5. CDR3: CASSMGRASTGELFF. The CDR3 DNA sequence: TGTGCCAGTAGTATGGGGAGGGCAAGCACCGGGGAGCTGTTTTTT.

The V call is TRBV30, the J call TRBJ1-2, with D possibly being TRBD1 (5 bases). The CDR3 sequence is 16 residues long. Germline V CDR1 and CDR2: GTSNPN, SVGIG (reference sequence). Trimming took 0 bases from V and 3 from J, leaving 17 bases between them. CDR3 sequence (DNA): TGTGCCTGGAGTGTACATCCAGGGCGGATCGACTATGGCTACACCTTC. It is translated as CAWSVHPGRIDYGYTF.

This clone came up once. This CDR3 reads CASRTSQTGGMTEAFF. The CDR3 DNA is TGTGCCAGTAGGACCAGTCAGACAGGGGGAATGACTGAAGCTTTCTTT. The chain carries TRBV7-9 and TRBJ1-1; the match to TRBD1 covers 9 bases. The CDR3 totals 16 residues. CDR1 and CDR2 (germline): SEHNR, FQNEAQ (reference sequence). V shed 9 bases and J 5 bases; nucleotides not matched to a gene: 16.

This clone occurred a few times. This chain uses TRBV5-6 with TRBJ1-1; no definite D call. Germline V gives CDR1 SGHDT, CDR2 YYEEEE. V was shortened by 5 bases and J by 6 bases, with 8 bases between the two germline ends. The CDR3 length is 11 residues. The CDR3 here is CASSGNAEAFF. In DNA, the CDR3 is TGTGCCAGCAGTGGCAACGCTGAAGCTTTCTTT. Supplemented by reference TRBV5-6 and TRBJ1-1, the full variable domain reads DAGVTQSPTHLIKTRGQQVTLRCSPKSGHDTVSWYQQALGQGPQFIFQYYEEEERQRGNFPDRFSGHQFPNYSSELNVNALLLGDSALYLCASSGNAEAFFGQGTRLTVV.

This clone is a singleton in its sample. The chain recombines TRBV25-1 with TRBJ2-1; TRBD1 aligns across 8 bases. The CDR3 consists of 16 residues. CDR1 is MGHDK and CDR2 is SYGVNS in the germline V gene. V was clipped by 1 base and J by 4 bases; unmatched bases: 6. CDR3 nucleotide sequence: TGTGCCAGCAGTGAATCGGCAGGGGGCAAGTACAATGAGCAGTTCTTC. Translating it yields CASSESAGGKYNEQFF.

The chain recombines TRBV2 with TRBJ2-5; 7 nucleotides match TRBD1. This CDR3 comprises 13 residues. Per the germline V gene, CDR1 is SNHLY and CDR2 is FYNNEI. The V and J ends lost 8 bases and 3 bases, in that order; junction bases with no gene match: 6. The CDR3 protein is CASLEGAKETQYF. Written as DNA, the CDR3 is TGTGCCAGCTTAGAGGGGGCGAAAGAGACCCAGTACTTC.

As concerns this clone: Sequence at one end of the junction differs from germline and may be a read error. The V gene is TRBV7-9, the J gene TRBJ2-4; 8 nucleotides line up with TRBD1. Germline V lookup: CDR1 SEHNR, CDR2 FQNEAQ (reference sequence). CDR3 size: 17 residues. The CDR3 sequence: CSSSHSIRGQDKNIQYF. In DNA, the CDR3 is TGTTCCAGCAGCCATTCTATCAGGGGGCAGGACAAAAACATTCAGTACTTC.

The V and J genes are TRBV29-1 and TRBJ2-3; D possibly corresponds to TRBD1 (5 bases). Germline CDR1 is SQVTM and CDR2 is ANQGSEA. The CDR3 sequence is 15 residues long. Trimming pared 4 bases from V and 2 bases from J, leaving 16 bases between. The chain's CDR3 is CSVAGGQGNTDTQYF. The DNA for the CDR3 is TGCAGCGTTGCCGGCGGACAAGGGAACACAGATACGCAGTATTTT.

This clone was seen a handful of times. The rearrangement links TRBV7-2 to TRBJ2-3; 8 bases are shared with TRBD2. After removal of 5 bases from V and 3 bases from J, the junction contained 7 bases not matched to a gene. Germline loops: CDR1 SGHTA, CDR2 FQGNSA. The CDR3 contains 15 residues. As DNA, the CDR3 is TGTGCCAGCAGCCCCGGGACTAGTCGGACAGATACGCAGTATTTT. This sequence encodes CASSPGTSRTDTQYF.

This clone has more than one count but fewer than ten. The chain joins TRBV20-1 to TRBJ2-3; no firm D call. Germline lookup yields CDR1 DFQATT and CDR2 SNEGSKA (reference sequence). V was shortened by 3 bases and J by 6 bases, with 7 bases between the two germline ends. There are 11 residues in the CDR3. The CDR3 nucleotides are TGCAGTGCTAGTGGGCTTGATACGCAGTATTTT. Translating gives CSASGLDTQYF.

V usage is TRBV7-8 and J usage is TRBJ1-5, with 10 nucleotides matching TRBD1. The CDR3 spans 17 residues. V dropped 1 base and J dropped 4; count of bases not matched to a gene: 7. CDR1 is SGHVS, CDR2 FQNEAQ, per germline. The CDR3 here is CASSLEDRGLWNQPQHF. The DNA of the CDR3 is TGTGCCAGCAGCTTAGAAGACAGGGGGCTTTGGAATCAGCCCCAGCATTTT.

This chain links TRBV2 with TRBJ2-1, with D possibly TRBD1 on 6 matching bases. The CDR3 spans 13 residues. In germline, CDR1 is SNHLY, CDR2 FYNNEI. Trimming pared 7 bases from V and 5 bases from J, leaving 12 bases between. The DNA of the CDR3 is TGTGCCAGCATCCGGACAGCTAACAATGAGCAGTTCTTC. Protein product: CASIRTANNEQFF.

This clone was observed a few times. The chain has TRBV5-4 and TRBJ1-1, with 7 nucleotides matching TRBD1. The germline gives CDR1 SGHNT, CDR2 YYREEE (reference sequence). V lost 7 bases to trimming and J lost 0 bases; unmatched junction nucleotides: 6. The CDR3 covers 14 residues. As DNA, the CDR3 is TGTGCCAGCTCACGGGACAGATTGAACACTGAAGCTTTCTTT. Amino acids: CASSRDRLNTEAFF.